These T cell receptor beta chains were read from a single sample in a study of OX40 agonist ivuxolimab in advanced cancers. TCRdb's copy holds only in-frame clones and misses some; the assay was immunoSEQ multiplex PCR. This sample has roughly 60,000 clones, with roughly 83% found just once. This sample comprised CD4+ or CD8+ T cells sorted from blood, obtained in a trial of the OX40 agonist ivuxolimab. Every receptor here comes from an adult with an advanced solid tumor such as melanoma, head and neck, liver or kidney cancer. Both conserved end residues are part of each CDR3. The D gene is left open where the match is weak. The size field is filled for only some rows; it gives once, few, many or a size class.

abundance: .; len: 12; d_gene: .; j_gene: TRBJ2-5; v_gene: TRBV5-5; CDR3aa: CASSSTLETQYF; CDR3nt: TGTGCCAGCAGCTCTACCCTAGAGACCCAGTACTTC
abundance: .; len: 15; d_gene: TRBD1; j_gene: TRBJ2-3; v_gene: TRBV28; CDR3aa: CASSLGTGVTDTQYF; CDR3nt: TGTGCCAGCAGTTTGGGAACAGGGGTAACAGATACGCAGTATTTT
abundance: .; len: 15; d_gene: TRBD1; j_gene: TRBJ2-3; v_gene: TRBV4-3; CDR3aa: CASSRRQGVADTQYF; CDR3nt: TGCGCCAGCAGCCGTAGACAGGGTGTTGCAGATACGCAGTATTTT
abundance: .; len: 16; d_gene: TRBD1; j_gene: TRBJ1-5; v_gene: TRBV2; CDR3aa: CASTGQGLASGQPQHF; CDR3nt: TGTGCCAGCACCGGACAGGGTTTGGCTTCCGGTCAGCCCCAGCATTTT
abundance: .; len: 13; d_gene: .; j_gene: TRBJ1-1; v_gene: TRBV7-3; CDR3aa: CASSRLQGTEAFF; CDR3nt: TGTGCCAGCAGCCGACTTCAGGGAACTGAAGCTTTCTTT
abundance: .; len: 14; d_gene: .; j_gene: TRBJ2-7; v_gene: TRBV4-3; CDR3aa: CASSQGDFSYEQYF; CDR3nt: TGCGCCAGCAGCCAGGGGGACTTCTCCTACGAGCAGTACTTC
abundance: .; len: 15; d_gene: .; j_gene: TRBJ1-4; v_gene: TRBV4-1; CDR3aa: CASSPPARANEKLFF; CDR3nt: TGCGCCAGCAGCCCACCGGCCAGGGCGAATGAAAAACTGTTTTTT
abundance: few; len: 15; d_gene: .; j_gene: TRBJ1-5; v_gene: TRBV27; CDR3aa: CASSLNSVAGQPQHF; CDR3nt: TGTGCCAGCAGTTTAAATAGTGTTGCGGGCCAGCCCCAGCATTTT
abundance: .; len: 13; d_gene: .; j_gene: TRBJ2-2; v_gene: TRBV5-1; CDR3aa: CASSLSDSGELFF; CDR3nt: TGCGCCAGCAGCTTGTCCGACAGCGGGGAGCTGTTTTTT
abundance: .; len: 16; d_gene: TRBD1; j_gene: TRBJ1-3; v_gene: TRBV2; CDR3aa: CASSPQGAGSGNTIYF; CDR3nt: TGTGCCAGCAGTCCGCAGGGGGCAGGCTCTGGAAACACCATATATTTT
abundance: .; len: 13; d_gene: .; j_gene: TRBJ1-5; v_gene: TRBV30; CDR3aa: CAWSTGLDQPQHF; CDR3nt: TGTGCCTGGAGTACAGGGCTAGATCAGCCCCAGCATTTT
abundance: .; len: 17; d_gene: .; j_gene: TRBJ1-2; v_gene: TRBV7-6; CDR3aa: CASSLVPGPPGGYGYTF; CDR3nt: TGTGCCAGCAGCTTAGTACCCGGGCCCCCCGGCGGCTATGGCTACACCTTC
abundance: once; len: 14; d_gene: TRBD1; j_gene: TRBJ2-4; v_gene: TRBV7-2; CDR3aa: CASSRQGTKNIQYF; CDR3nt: TGTGCCAGCAGCCGACAGGGAACCAAAAACATTCAGTACTTC
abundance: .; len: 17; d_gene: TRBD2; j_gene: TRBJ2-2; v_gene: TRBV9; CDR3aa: CASSVSTSGGSAGELFF; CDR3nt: TGTGCCAGCAGCGTCTCAACTAGCGGGGGTAGCGCCGGGGAGCTGTTTTTT
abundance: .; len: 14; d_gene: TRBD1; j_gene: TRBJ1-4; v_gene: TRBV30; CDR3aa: CAWSADRGLEKLFF; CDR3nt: TGTGCCTGGTCCGCGGACAGGGGGCTTGAAAAACTGTTTTTT
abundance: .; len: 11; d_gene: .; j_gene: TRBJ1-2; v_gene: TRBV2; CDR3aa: CASSVAAGYTF; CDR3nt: TGTGCCAGCAGTGTGGCAGCCGGCTACACCTTC
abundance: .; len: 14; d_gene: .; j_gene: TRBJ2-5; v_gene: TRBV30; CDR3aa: CAWNLGLGRETQYF; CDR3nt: TGTGCCTGGAACCTGGGTTTGGGGAGAGAGACCCAGTACTTC
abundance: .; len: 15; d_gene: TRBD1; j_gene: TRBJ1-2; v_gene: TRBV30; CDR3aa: CAWSVVGQGGYGYTF; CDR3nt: TGTGCCTGGAGTGTCGTCGGACAGGGTGGCTATGGCTACACCTTC
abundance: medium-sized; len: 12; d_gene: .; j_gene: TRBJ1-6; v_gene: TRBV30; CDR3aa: CAWSRTRSPLHF; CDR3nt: TGTGCCTGGAGTAGAACCAGGTCACCCCTCCACTTT
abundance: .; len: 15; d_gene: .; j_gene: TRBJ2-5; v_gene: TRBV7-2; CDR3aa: CASSLSLTVPETQYF; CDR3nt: TGTGCCAGCAGCTTATCCCTCACAGTTCCCGAGACCCAGTACTTC
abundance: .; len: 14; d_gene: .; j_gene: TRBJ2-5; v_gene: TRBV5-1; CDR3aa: CASSLASKGQTQYF; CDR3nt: TGCGCCAGCAGCTTGGCCAGTAAGGGGCAGACCCAGTACTTC
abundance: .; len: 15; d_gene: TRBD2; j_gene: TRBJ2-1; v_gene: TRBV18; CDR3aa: CASIGGTSSHNEQFF; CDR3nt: TGTGCCAGCATCGGAGGGACTAGCTCTCACAATGAGCAGTTCTTC
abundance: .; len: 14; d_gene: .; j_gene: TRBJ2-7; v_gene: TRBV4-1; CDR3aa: CASSHRSPPYEQYF; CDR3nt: TGCGCCAGCAGCCACCGCTCACCCCCCTACGAGCAGTACTTC
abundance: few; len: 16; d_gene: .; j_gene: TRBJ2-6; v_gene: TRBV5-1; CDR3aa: CASSLTPLSGANVLTF; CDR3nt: TGCGCCAGCAGCTTGACACCCCTCTCTGGGGCCAACGTCCTGACTTTC
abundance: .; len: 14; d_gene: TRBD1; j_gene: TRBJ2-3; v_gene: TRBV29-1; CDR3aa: CSVEETGGGDTQYF; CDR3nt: TGCAGCGTTGAAGAAACAGGGGGCGGAGATACGCAGTATTTT
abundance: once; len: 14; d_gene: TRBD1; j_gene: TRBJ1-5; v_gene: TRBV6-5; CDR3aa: CASRPGQGGQPQHF; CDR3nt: TGTGCCAGCAGACCCGGACAGGGAGGGCAGCCCCAGCATTTT
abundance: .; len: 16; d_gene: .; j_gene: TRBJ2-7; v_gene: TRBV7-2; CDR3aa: CASSPSSIGFTHEQYF; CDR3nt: TGTGCCAGCAGCCCGTCTAGTATCGGTTTCACCCACGAGCAGTACTTC
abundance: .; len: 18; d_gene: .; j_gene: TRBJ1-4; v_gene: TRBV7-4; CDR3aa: CASRRTNLNYATNEKLFF; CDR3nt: TGTGCCAGCAGGAGGACCAACCTTAACTATGCAACTAATGAAAAACTGTTTTTT
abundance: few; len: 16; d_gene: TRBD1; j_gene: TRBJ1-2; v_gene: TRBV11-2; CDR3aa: CASRKIGTGSSKGYTF; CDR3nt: TGTGCCAGCAGAAAAATCGGGACAGGGAGTTCGAAGGGCTACACCTTC
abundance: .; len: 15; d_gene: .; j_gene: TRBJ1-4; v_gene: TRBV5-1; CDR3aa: CASSPGDVRDEKLFF; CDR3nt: TGCGCCAGCAGCCCGGGGGACGTCCGGGATGAAAAACTGTTTTTT
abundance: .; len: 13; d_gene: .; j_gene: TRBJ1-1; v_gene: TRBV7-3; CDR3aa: CASSPNPNTEAFF; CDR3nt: TGTGCCAGCAGCCCGAATCCGAACACTGAAGCTTTCTTT
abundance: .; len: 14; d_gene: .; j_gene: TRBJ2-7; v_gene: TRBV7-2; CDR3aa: CASSPHDIRYEQYF; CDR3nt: TGTGCCAGCAGCCCTCACGACATACGCTACGAGCAGTACTTC
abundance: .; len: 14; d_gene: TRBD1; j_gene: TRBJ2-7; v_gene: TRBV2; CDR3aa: CASFYRTGVNEQYF; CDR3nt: TGTGCCAGCTTCTACCGGACAGGGGTGAACGAGCAGTACTTC
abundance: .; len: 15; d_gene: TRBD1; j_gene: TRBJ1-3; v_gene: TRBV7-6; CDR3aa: CASSSGQGFGNTIYF; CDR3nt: TGTGCCAGCAGCTCGGGACAGGGTTTTGGAAACACCATATATTTT
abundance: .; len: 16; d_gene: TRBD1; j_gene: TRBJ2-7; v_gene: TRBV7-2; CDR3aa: CASSLRVGTGLGEQYF; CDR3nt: TGTGCCAGCAGCTTAAGGGTCGGGACAGGGTTAGGCGAGCAGTACTTC
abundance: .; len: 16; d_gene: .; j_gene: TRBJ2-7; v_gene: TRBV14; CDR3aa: CASSQGGHERTYEQYF; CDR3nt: TGTGCCAGCAGCCAAGGGGGACACGAGCGTACCTACGAGCAGTACTTC
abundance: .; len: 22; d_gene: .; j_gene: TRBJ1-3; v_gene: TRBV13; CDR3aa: CASSLGAAAFHQGSASGNTIYF; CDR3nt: TGTGCCAGCAGCTTAGGGGCAGCCGCTTTCCACCAGGGGTCTGCCTCTGGAAACACCATATATTTT
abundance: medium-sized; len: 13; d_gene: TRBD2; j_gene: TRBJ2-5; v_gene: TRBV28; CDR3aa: CASSLAGGETQYF; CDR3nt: TGTGCCAGCAGTCTAGCGGGGGGAGAGACCCAGTACTTC
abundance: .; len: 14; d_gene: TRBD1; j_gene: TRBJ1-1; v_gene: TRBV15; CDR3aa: CATSRAMRQGEAFF; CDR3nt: TGTGCCACCAGCAGAGCGATGAGACAGGGGGAGGCTTTCTTT
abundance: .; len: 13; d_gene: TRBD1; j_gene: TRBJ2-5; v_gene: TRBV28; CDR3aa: CASSWGQKETQYF; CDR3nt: TGTGCCAGCAGTTGGGGACAGAAAGAGACCCAGTACTTC
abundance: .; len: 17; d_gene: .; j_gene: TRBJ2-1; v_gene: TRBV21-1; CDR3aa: CASSKDEGSGGYNEQFF; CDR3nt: TGTGCCAGCAGCAAAGACGAGGGTAGCGGGGGGTACAATGAGCAGTTCTTC
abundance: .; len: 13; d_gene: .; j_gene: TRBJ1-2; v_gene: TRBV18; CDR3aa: CASSPRAGDGYTF; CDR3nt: TGTGCCAGCTCACCACGGGCAGGGGATGGCTACACCTTC